This T cell receptor beta chain was recorded in a study of blood T cell repertoires in COVID-19. Study context: From the United States, Italy and Spain came samples of acute and convalescent COVID-19. Sample material is recorded as cDNA or gDNA derived from T cells, B-cell-depleted T cells, or PBMCs.

Membership in each cohort depended on participant-reported clinical history. V trimming: 3 bases; J trimming: 5 bases; junction bases outside the gene matches: 2. The CDR3 is 13 residues long. Germline CDR1 reads SGHRS; CDR2 reads YFSETQ. Here immunoSEQ multiplex PCR was the method, and the copy in TCRdb shows in-frame clones only, minus some. This sample has approximately 270,000 clones, with around 93% found just once. Sequencing used PBMCs or T cells enriched from blood (not recorded which). This clonotype was obtained from a human donor in a cohort exposed to, infected with or recovered from COVID-19 (not recorded which). The donor label of this sample is uncertain. The rearrangement links TRBV5-1 to TRBJ2-7; TRBD1 matches 10 bases. The CDR3 here is CASSSTGGHEQYF. CDR3 DNA sequence: TGCGCCAGCAGCTCGACAGGGGGCCACGAGCAGTACTTC.